This T cell receptor beta chain is from a study of cytomegalovirus exposure and HLA in healthy donors. As to this clone: Its antigen is still unknown.

It was with 60 Vbeta and 13 Jbeta primers that the PCR ran. The data were produced by immunoSEQ multiplex PCR, yet TCRdb's version contains in-frame clones alone and is incomplete. The data show roughly 150,000 clones, approximately 86% seen once. Study-wide findings and caveats: Later analysis suggested links between common viral pathogens and several top significant clusters.

Sequencing was performed on PBMCs. The clonotype comes from a woman in her 50s in good health and CMV-seropositive.

The CDR3 DNA reads TGTGCCAGCAGCCAAGATAAAGAGAGGACAGGGGACAAGGATGAGCAGTTCTTC. Protein sequence: CASSQDKERTGDKDEQFF. V gene TRBV14 combines with J gene TRBJ2-1, with 9 bases lining up with TRBD1. This CDR3 is built from 18 residues. The germline gives CDR1 SGHDN, CDR2 FVKESK. The trim removed 0 bases at V and 8 bases at J, leaving 14 bases unmatched. Using reference TRBV14 and TRBJ2-1 for the parts outside the CDR3, the full variable domain is EAGVTQFPSHSVIEKGQTVTLRCDPISGHDNLYWYRRVMGKEIKFLLHFVKESKQDESGMPNNRFLAERTGGTYSTLKVQPAELEDSGVYFCASSQDKERTGDKDEQFFGPGTRLTVL.